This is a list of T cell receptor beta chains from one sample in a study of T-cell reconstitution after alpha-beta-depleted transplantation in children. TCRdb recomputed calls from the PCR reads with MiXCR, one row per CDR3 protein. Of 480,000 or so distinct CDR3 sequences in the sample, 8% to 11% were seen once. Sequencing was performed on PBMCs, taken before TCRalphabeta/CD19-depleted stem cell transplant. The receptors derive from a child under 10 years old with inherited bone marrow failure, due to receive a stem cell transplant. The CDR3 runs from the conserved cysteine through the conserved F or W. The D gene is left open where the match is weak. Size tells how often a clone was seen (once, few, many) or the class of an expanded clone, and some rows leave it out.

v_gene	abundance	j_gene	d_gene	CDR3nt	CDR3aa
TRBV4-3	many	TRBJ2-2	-	TGCGCCAGCAGGGCGGAGAACACCGGGGAGCTGTTTTTT	CASRAENTGELFF
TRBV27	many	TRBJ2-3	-	TGTGCCAGCACCCTCCGGGCAGGGACCTACACAGATACGCAGTATTTT	CASTLRAGTYTDTQYF
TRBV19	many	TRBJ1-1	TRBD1	TGTGCCAGTAGTCCAGGGGGCTTTAACACTGAAGCTTTCTTT	CASSPGGFNTEAFF
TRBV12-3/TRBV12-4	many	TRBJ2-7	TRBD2	TGTGCCAGCAGATTTAGCGGGAGGTTTCTCCACGAGCAGTACTTC	CASRFSGRFLHEQYF
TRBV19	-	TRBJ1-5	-	TGTGCCAGTAGTATAGGTACCGAAAATCAGCCCCAGCATTTT	CASSIGTENQPQHF
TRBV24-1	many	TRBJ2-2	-	TGTGCCACCAGTGGGGACACCGGGGAGCTGTTTTTT	CATSGDTGELFF
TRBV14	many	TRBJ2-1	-	TGTGCCAGCAGTCCGCCCTACAATGAGCAGTTCTTC	CASSPPYNEQFF
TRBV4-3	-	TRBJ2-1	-	TGCGCCAGCAGCCAAGAGGACGGGGCGGGCTACAATGAGCAGTTCTTC	CASSQEDGAGYNEQFF
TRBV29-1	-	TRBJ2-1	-	TGCAGCGCGACAGAGTACAATGAGCAGTTCTTC	CSATEYNEQFF
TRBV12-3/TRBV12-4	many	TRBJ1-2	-	TGTGCCAGCAGTCCGACAGGCACCTATGGCTACACCTTC	CASSPTGTYGYTF
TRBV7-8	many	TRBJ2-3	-	TGTGCCAGCAGCGGGGGACTTGGGGAGTCCGATACGCAGTATTTT	CASSGGLGESDTQYF
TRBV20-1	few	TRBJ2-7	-	TGCAGTGCTAGGGGCGAGGGGACTCCATCATACTACGAGCAGTACTTC	CSARGEGTPSYYEQYF
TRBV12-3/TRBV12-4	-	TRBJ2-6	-	TGTGCCAGCATCTATCGCCTTCCTGGGGCCAACGTCCTGACTTTC	CASIYRLPGANVLTF
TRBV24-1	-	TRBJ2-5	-	TGTGCCACCAGTGATTCGTCAGGGTCTGAGACCCAGTACTTC	CATSDSSGSETQYF
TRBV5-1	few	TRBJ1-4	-	TGCGCCAGCAGCCTGTGGGGTTGGACATCGGACGAAAAACTGTTTTTT	CASSLWGWTSDEKLFF
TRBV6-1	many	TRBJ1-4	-	TGTGCCAGCAGTGAACGCTGGACTAATGAAAAACTGTTTTTT	CASSERWTNEKLFF
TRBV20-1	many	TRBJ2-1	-	TGCAGTGCTAGACGCACAGGGCGGCAGTTCTTC	CSARRTGRQFF
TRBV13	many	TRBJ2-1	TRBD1	TGTGCCAGCAGCTTTTACCGGGACAGGGGAGAAGGTGAGCAGTTCTTC	CASSFYRDRGEGEQFF
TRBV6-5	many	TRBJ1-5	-	TGTGCCAGCAGTTGGTCAGTTTATCAGCCCCAGCATTTT	CASSWSVYQPQHF
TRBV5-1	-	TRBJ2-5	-	TGCGCCAGCAGTCGTGGTTTCTCGCAAGAGACCCAGTACTTC	CASSRGFSQETQYF
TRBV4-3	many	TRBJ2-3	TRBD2	TGCGCCAGCAGCCAAGGAACTAGCGAGCCAGATACGCAGTATTTT	CASSQGTSEPDTQYF
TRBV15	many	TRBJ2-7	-	TGTGCCACCAGACAGAGCGGTGCCCCGTTCTACGAGCAGTACTTC	CATRQSGAPFYEQYF
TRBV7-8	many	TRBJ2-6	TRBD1	TGTGCCAGCAGCTTAGACCGGACAGGGTGGACCAACGTCCTGACTTTC	CASSLDRTGWTNVLTF
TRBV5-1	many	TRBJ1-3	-	TGCGCCAGCAGCTACCGGACAGTCGGCTCTGGAAACACCATATATTTT	CASSYRTVGSGNTIYF
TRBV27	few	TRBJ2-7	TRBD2	TGTGCCAGCAAAGCACGACTAGCGGGAGGGGACGAGCAGTACTTC	CASKARLAGGDEQYF
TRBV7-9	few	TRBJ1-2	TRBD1	TGTGCCAGCAGGTGGACAGGGGAGCATGGCTACACCTTC	CASRWTGEHGYTF
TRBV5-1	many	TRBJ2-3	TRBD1	TGCGCCAGCAGCTTGGACCAGACAGGGGCGACAGATACGCAGTATTTT	CASSLDQTGATDTQYF
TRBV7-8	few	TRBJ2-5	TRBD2	TGTGCCAGCAGCTCGAGACTAGCGGGAGTCGAGACCCAGTACTTC	CASSSRLAGVETQYF
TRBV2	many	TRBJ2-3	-	TGTGCCAGCAGTGATTGGAGCGGACCCACAGATACGCAGTATTTT	CASSDWSGPTDTQYF
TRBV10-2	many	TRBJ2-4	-	TGCGCCAGCAGTGAAGGTTACATTCAGTACTTC	CASSEGYIQYF
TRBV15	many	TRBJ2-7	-	TGTGCCACCAGCAGAGATACAGGAGGGCCGGGCGAGCAGTACTTC	CATSRDTGGPGEQYF
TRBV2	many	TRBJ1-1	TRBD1	TGTGCCAGCACTGATTGGACAGGGGGGGACACTGAAGCTTTCTTT	CASTDWTGGDTEAFF
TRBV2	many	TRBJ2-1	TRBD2	TGTGCCAGCAGCGGTGAGTTGGGACTAGCGGAGTACCTACAGCAGTTCTTC	CASSGELGLAEYLQQFF
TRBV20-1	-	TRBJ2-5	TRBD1	TGCAGTGCACGGGACAGGGGGCGGGGAAGGCTTCAAGAGACCCAGTACTTC	CSARDRGRGRLQETQYF
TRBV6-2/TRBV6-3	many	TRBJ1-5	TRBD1	TGTGCCAGCAGTTACTCTTATCCTGGGGACAGGGACCAGCATTTT	CASSYSYPGDRDQHF
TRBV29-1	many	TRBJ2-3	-	TGCAGCGTTAGGCAGCGCACAGATACGCAGTATTTT	CSVRQRTDTQYF
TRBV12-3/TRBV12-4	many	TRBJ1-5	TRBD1	TGTGCCAGCAGTTTAGTCGGGACAGGGACCCCCCAGCCCCAGCATTTT	CASSLVGTGTPQPQHF
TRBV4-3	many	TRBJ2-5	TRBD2	TGCGCCAGCAGCCAAGATTGGAGCGGGGAAGAGACCCAGTACTTC	CASSQDWSGEETQYF
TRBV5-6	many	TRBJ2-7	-	TGTGCCAGCAGCTTTAACCGGGGCAGACCCTTCTACGAGCAGTACTTC	CASSFNRGRPFYEQYF
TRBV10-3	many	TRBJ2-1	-	TGTGCCATCAGTGTCCAGTTGGGTGAGCAGTTCTTC	CAISVQLGEQFF
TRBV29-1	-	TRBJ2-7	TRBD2	TGCAGCGCCGCCGGGACTAGCTACGACCAGTACTTC	CSAAGTSYDQYF